These 10 T cell receptor beta chains share one sample of origin, sequenced in a study of blood T cell repertoires in COVID-19. Clones were sequenced by immunoSEQ multiplex PCR, and TCRdb holds only the in-frame ones, with some missing. The sample has 400,000 or so clones; more than 75% are singletons. Sequencing was done on a sample of peripheral blood. The receptors here all came from a human donor in a cohort sampled during active COVID-19.

The chain is built from TRBV2 and TRBJ2-3; D perhaps matches TRBD2 (7 bases). Trimming shortened V by 8 bases and J by 1 base, and 10 bases separated the two germline ends. CDR1 and CDR2 (germline): SNHLY, FYNNEI. The CDR3 has 13 amino acids. CDR3 loop: CASGGAGTDTQYF. In DNA, the CDR3 is TGTGCCAGCGGGGGGGCCGGCACAGATACGCAGTATTTT.

The sample holds one count of this clone. This chain links TRBV30 with TRBJ1-1; D not resolved. V was shortened by 2 bases and J by 5 bases, with 18 bases between the two germline ends. CDR3 length: 15 amino acids. Per germline, CDR1 GTSNPN and CDR2 SVGIG (reference sequence). CDR3 in DNA: TGTGCCTGGAGTCAGGACTGGAGCCCAAATACTGAAGCTTTCTTT. It specifies CAWSQDWSPNTEAFF.

The chain joins TRBV13 to TRBJ2-3; 9 bases are shared with TRBD2. J gave up 4 bases and V 2 bases, and 13 bases lay outside the gene matches. This CDR3 has 18 residues. Germline V gene data show CDR1 as PRHDT and CDR2 as FYEKMQ (reference sequence). Here the CDR3 DNA reads TGTGCCAGCAGCTTAAGGGCGGGAGGGCCAGGGTCCGCAGATACGCAGTATTTT. Its protein is CASSLRAGGPGSADTQYF. Full variable domain (rest looked up from reference TRBV13 and TRBJ2-3): AAGVIQSPRHLIKEKRETATLKCYPIPRHDTVYWYQQGPGQDPQFLISFYEKMQSDKGSIPDRFSAQQFSDYHSELNMSSLELGDSALYFCASSLRAGGPGSADTQYFGPGTRLTVL.

This clone was counted many times. The CDR3 loop is CASSVSVNYGYTF. Written as DNA, the CDR3 is TGTGCCAGCAGCGTATCAGTTAACTATGGCTACACCTTC. The rearrangement joins TRBV9 to TRBJ1-2; D not resolved. Germline assignment: CDR1 SGDLS and CDR2 YYNGEE. This CDR3 comprises 13 residues. Trimming cost V 1 base and J 1 base, with 5 bases left between them.

The CDR3 is CASSLDSVAPYGYTF. CDR3 nucleotide sequence: TGCGCCAGCAGCCTAGATTCAGTTGCTCCCTATGGCTACACCTTC. This sequence joins TRBV4-1 and TRBJ1-2; no reliable D call. The CDR3 is 15 amino acids. Per the germline V gene, CDR1 is MGHRA and CDR2 is YSYEKL. The germline V and J ends were trimmed by 4 bases and 4 bases, with 16 bases remaining between them.

In DNA form, the CDR3 reads TGTGCCAGCTCACCAATTTTTCAGGGTAATAATGAAAAACTGTTTTTT. It specifies CASSPIFQGNNEKLFF. The chain carries TRBV18 and TRBJ1-4, with D tentatively TRBD1 (5 bases). CDR1 is KGHSH, CDR2 LQKENI, per germline. The CDR3 sequence is 16 residues long. Trimming pared 2 bases from V and 4 bases from J, leaving 14 bases between.

This sequence joins TRBV9 and TRBJ1-5, with TRBD1 identical over 8 bases. Germline V gene lookup returns CDR1 SGDLS and CDR2 YYNGEE. The CDR3 covers 13 residues. V lost 3 bases and J lost 7; bases outside the gene matches: 3. The CDR3 loop reads CASSAQGAQPQHF. DNA for the CDR3: TGTGCCAGCAGCGCCCAGGGGGCCCAGCCCCAGCATTTT.

V usage is TRBV28 and J usage is TRBJ1-4; 8 bases fit TRBD1. Per germline, CDR1 MDHEN and CDR2 SYDVKM. The CDR3 is made up of 15 amino acids. The ends lost 5 bases at V and 7 bases at J; junction bases unmatched: 9. The DNA of the CDR3 is TGTGCCAGCAGTCCCCGGACAGGGAGGAGTGAAAAACTGTTTTTT. This translates into CASSPRTGRSEKLFF.

The chain combines TRBV19 with TRBJ1-1; D gene unclear. The CDR3 has 13 amino acids. CDR1 is LNHDA and CDR2 is SQIVND in the germline V gene (reference sequence). The V end lost 7 bases, the J end lost 7 bases, and 16 bases lay between the germline ends. Here the CDR3 DNA reads TGTGCCAGTACCCCTGTGGCGGGTATTGAAGCTTTCTTT. Residues: CASTPVAGIEAFF.

This chain links TRBV28 with TRBJ1-5, with D possibly being TRBD1 (6 bases). This CDR3 comprises 15 residues. The germline CDR1 and CDR2 sequences are MDHEN and SYDVKM. The V gene lost 6 bases and the J gene lost 4 bases, with 16 bases spanning the gap. The CDR3 here is CASRTGTPMNQPQHF. CDR3 DNA: TGTGCCAGCAGAACCGGGACACCCATGAATCAGCCCCAGCATTTT.